The text below deals with one T cell receptor (beta chain). The data stem from a study of blood T cell repertoires in COVID-19. Across the study: Donors in the United States, Italy and Spain gave samples during acute or convalescent COVID-19. Sources were T cells, B-cell-depleted T cells, or PBMCs; the material itself was cDNA or gDNA.

Per the study methods: The assay estimated nucleated cells by amplifying reference gene primers. Method: immunoSEQ multiplex PCR; TCRdb's copy keeps in-frame clones and lacks some. Clone size and V and J calls were adopted from that table, with D and trimming inferred from the DNA. The table has roughly 250,000 clones, roughly 82% seen once. The sequenced material came from peripheral blood. The source of this sequence is an older woman with acute or convalescent COVID-19.

CDR3 in DNA: TGTGCCAGCAGCCGGGACAGGGAGGCCTACGAGCAGTACTTC. Translation: CASSRDREAYEQYF. This sequence joins TRBV21-1 and TRBJ2-7; the table's D gene call, TRBD1, was not cross checked with the DNA. TRBV21-1 constitutes a pseudogene. The CDR3 totals 14 residues.